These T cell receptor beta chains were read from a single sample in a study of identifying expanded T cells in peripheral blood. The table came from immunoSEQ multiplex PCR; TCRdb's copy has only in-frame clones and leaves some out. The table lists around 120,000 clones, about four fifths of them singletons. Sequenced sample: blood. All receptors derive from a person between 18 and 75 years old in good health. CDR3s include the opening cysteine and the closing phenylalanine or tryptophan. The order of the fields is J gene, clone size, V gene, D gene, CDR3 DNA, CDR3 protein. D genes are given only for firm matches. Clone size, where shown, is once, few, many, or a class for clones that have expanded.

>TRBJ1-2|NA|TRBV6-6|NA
TGTGCCAGCAGTTACTCCGGCAGTGACTATGGCTACACCTTC
CASSYSGSDYGYTF
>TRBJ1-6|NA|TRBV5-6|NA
TGTGCCAGCAGCTTTTCCCAGGGTTATTCACCCCTCCACTTT
CASSFSQGYSPLHF
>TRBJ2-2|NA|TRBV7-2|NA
TGTGCCAGCAGCTTAAGTGACGGCGCCGGGGAGCTGTTTTTT
CASSLSDGAGELFF
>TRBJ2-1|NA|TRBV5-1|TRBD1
TGCGCCAGCGGGAGGACAGGGGACAATGAGCAGTTCTTC
CASGRTGDNEQFF
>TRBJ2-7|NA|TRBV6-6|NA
TGTGCCAGCAGTTACTCAGGGGAGTCGGAAGAGCAGTACTTC
CASSYSGESEEQYF
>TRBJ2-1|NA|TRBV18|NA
TGTGCCAGCTCACCCCCGGTTGGGGAGGTGAGAGAGCAGTTCTTC
CASSPPVGEVREQFF
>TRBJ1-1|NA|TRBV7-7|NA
TGTGCCAGCAGCTTAGACTATGGGGCTGAAGCTTTCTTT
CASSLDYGAEAFF
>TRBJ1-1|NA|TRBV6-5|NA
TGTGCCACAAGACGGACTGCAATCTCGGAAGCTTTCTTT
CATRRTAISEAFF
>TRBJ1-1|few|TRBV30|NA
TGTGCCTGGAGTGTTTCAACTGAAGCTTTCTTT
CAWSVSTEAFF
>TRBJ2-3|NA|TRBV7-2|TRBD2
TGTGCCAGCAGCTTAGTGGCGGGGGGGAACACAGATACGCAGTATTTT
CASSLVAGGNTDTQYF
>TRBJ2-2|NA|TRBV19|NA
TGTGCCAGTACTGCCAGCTCGAACACCGGGGAGCTGTTTTTT
CASTASSNTGELFF
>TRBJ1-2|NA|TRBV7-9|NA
TGTGCCAGCAGCTACCTGCGGGGGGATGGCTACACCTTC
CASSYLRGDGYTF
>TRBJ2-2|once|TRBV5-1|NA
TGCGCCAGCAGCCCGTCCCCTCCGGAGCTGTTTTTT
CASSPSPPELFF
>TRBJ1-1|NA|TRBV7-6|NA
TGTGCCAGCAGTACAGGAAACACTGAAGCTTTCTTT
CASSTGNTEAFF
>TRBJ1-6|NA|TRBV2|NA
TGTGCCAGCAGTGAAGTCTCCTCACCCCTCCACTTT
CASSEVSSPLHF
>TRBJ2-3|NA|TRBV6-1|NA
TGTGCCAGCAGTGAGTGGGGCACAGATACGCAGTATTTT
CASSEWGTDTQYF
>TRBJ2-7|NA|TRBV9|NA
TGTGCCAGCAGCCCTGGAGGGGCGGCCTACGAGCAGTACTTC
CASSPGGAAYEQYF
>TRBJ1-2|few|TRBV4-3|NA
TGCGCCAGCAGCCAACACAGGGAGATACCCTATGGCTACACCTTC
CASSQHREIPYGYTF
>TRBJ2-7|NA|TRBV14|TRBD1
TGTGCCAGCAGCCATTGGGACAGGAACGGATACGAGCAGTACTTC
CASSHWDRNGYEQYF
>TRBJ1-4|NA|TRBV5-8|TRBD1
TGTGCCAGCAGCTTGGGAGGGACAGTCAATGAAAAACTGTTTTTT
CASSLGGTVNEKLFF
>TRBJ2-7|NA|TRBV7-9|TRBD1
TGTGCCAGCAGCCCTTGGGGGGACAGGGTCTACGAGCAGTACTTC
CASSPWGDRVYEQYF
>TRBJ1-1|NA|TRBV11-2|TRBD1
TGTGCCAGCAGCCCGAACACAGGGGGCGCGAGTGAAGCTTTCTTT
CASSPNTGGASEAFF
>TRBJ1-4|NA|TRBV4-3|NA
TGCGCCAGCAGCCAAGGGGCGGAGGTTTTTGGAAAACTGTTTTTT
CASSQGAEVFGKLFF
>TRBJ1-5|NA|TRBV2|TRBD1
TGTGCCAGCTCCGACAGGGTGGGCAATCAGCCCCAGCATTTT
CASSDRVGNQPQHF
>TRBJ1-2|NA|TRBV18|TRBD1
TGTGCCAGCTCGTTAGGACAGGGGACATCGGACTATGGCTACACCTTC
CASSLGQGTSDYGYTF
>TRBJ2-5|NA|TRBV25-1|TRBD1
TGTGCCAGCAGCTGGGACAGCCAAGAGACCCAGTACTTC
CASSWDSQETQYF
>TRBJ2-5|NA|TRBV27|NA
TGTGCCAGCAGTTCCTACAGAGAAGAGACCCAGTACTTC
CASSSYREETQYF
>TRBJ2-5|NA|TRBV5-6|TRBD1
TGTGCCAGCAGCGATGGGACAGGGGCGCGGGAGACCCAGTACTTC
CASSDGTGARETQYF
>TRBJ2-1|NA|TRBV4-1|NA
TGCGCCAGCAGCCAAAGGCAACTTTCGGACCTCGATGAGCAGTTCTTC
CASSQRQLSDLDEQFF
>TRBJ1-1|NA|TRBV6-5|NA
TGTGCCAGCAGTTACAGGGGGAGGACTGAAGCTTTCTTT
CASSYRGRTEAFF
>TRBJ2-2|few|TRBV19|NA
TGTGCCAGTAGTACCCAAACCGGGGAGCTGTTTTTT
CASSTQTGELFF
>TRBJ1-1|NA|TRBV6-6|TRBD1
TGTGCCAGCAGTACACGGGACAGGGCTACTGAAGCTTTCTTT
CASSTRDRATEAFF
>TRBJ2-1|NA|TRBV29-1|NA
TGCAGCGTCCAGTGGGCGTACAATGAGCAGTTCTTC
CSVQWAYNEQFF
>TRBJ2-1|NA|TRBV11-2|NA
TGTGCCAGCAGCTTAGATCCTGGGGGGCTTTACAATGAGCAGTTCTTC
CASSLDPGGLYNEQFF
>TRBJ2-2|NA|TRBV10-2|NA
TGCGCCAGCAGTGAGGTCGGGGGTCGGAACACCGGGGAGCTGTTTTTT
CASSEVGGRNTGELFF
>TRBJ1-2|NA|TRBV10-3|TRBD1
TGTGCCATCAGTCAGACAGGGGGCGGTGGCTACACCTTC
CAISQTGGGGYTF
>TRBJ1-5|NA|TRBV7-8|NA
TGTGCCAGCAGCTTAGAACGGGGTAGCAATCAGCCCCAGCATTTT
CASSLERGSNQPQHF
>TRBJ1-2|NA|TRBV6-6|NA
TGTGCCAGCAGTCCCCTAGACAGGATCTATGGCTACACCTTC
CASSPLDRIYGYTF
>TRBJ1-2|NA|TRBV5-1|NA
TGCGCCAGCAGCTTTACCCAGATTCCCGACAACAGTGATGGCTACACCTTC
CASSFTQIPDNSDGYTF
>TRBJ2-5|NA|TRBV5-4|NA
TGTGCCAGCCACCAGGGGCGAGGGGAGACCCAGTACTTC
CASHQGRGETQYF
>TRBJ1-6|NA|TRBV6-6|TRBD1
TGTGCCAGCAGTTACCGACAGGGAGGTTCACCCCTCCACTTT
CASSYRQGGSPLHF
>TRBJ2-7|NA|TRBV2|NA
TGTGCCAGCAGTGGGCGGGGCTACGAGCAGTACTTC
CASSGRGYEQYF
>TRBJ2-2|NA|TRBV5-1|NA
TGCGCCAGCACAGCAGCCGCCCTTCTACCCGGGGAGCTGTTTTTT
CASTAAALLPGELFF
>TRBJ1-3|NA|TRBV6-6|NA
TGTGCCAGCACCCCGACGCCTCGCTCTGGAAACACCATATATTTT
CASTPTPRSGNTIYF
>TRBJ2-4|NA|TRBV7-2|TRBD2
TGTGCCAGCAGCCCCAGCGGGATAGCCAAAAACATTCAGTACTTC
CASSPSGIAKNIQYF
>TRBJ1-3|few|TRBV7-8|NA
TGTGCCAGCAGCTTAGGGCTTAGGGATAACACCATATATTTT
CASSLGLRDNTIYF
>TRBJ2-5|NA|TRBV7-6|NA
TGTGCCAGCAGCTTAGCGCGGGGTCAAGAGACCCAGTACTTC
CASSLARGQETQYF
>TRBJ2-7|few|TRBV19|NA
TGTGCCAGTAGTACGACAGGGTGGGGAGGAGAGCAGTACTTC
CASSTTGWGGEQYF
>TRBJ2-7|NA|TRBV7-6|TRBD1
TGTGCCAGCAGCCCGACCGGGACAGGGGGCTTCGACGAGCAGTACTTC
CASSPTGTGGFDEQYF
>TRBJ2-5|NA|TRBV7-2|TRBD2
TGTGCCAGCAGCTCGGGAGCGGGAACGGAGACCCAGTACTTC
CASSSGAGTETQYF
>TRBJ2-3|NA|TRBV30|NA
TGTGCCTGGACCCTGGGTACTCTCTTAAACACAGATACGCAGTATTTT
CAWTLGTLLNTDTQYF
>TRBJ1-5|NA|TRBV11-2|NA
TGTGCCAGCAGCTTAGTGGGTGGGACTAGCAATCAGCCCCAGCATTTT
CASSLVGGTSNQPQHF
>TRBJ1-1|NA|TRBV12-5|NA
TGTGCTAGTGGTTTGTCTGGTGGCTACACTGAAGCTTTCTTT
CASGLSGGYTEAFF
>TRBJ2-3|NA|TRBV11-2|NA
TGTGCCAGCAGCTCTCTGAGTTTCGGTAACACAGATACGCAGTATTTT
CASSSLSFGNTDTQYF
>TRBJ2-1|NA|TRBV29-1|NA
TGCAGCGTTGCAGTGTACAATGAGCAGTTCTTC
CSVAVYNEQFF
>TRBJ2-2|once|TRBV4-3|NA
TGCGCCAGCAGCCAAGCTTCCCCAGTCTTCACAGGGAAGGGGGCCGGGGAGCTGTTTTTT
CASSQASPVFTGKGAGELFF
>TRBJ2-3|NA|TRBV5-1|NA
TGCGCCAGCAGCTTGGCAGTCTCGTCGGGTGGCACAGATACGCAGTATTTT
CASSLAVSSGGTDTQYF
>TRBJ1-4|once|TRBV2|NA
TGTGCCACCAGAGGCAGGTCTCTTAATGAAAAACTGTTTTTT
CATRGRSLNEKLFF